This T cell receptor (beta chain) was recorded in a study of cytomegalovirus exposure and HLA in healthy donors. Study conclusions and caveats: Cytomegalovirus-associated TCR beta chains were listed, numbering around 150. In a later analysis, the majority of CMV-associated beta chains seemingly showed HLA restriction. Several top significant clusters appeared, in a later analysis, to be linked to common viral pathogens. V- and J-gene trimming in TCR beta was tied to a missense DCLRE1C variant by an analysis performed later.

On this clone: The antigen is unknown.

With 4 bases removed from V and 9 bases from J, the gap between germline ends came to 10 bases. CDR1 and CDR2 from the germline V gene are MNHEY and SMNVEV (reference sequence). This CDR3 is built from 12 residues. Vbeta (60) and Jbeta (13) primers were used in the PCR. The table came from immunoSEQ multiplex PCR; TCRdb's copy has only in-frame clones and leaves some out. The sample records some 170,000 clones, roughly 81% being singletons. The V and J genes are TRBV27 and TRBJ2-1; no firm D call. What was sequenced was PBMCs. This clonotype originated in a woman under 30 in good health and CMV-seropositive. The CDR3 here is CASSSPWSEQFF. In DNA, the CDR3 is TGTGCCAGCAGTTCCCCGTGGAGTGAGCAGTTCTTC.